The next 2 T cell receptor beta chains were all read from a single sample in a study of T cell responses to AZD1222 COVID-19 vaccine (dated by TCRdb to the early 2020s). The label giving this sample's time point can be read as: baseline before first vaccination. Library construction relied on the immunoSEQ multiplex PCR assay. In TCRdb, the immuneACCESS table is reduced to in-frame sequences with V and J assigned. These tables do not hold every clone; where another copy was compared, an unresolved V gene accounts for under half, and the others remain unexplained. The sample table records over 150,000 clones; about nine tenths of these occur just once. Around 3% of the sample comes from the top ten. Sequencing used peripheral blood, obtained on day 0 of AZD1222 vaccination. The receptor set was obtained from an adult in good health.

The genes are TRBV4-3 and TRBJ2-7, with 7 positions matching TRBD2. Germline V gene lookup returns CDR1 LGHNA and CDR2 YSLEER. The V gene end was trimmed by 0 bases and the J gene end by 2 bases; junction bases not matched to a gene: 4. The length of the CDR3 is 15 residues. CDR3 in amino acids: CASSQDLSGTYEQYF. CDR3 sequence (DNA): TGCGCCAGCAGCCAAGATTTGAGCGGGACCTACGAGCAGTACTTC.

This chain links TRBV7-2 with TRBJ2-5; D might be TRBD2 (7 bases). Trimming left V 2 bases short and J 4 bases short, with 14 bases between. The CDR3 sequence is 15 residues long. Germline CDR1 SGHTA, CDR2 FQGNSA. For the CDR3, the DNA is TGTGCCAGCAGCTTATTCGGGGGGCTGGGAGAGACCCAGTACTTC. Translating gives CASSLFGGLGETQYF.